This passage covers 3 T cell receptor beta chains from one sample sequenced in a study of T cells in Graves' hyperthyroidism and ophthalmopathy. Researchers amplified the TCR beta CDR3 regions from RNA transcripts. First-round RT-PCR targeting the TCR CDR3 was performed with the HTBI primer set. One entry per CDR3 protein results from TCRdb running MiXCR on the multiplex PCR reads. Of about 600,000 distinct CDR3 sequences detected, roughly a sixth appear once; the ten largest clones hold 2.5% to 4%. Material: blood. The source is a woman aged 40-49 years with Graves' ophthalmopathy.

The CDR3 DNA follows: TGTGCCAGCAGCCAAACAACCGGACAGGGACGCAATCAGCCCCAGCATTTT. The encoded protein is CASSQTTGQGRNQPQHF. This chain uses TRBV6-2 or TRBV6-3 with TRBJ1-5; 8 bases are shared with TRBD1. V gave up 6 bases and J gave up 2 bases; unmatched junction bases: 12. Germline V gene data show CDR1 as MNHEY and CDR2 as SVGEGT. The CDR3 is 17 residues long.

This clonotype appeared once. V usage is TRBV7-9 and J usage is TRBJ2-3; D possibly corresponds to TRBD1 (6 bases). With 3 bases removed from V and 4 bases from J, the gap between germline ends came to 11 bases. Germline V CDR1 and CDR2: SEHNR, FQNEAQ (reference sequence). The CDR3 covers 14 residues. CDR3 sequence (DNA): TGTGCCAGCAGCTTGGGGGCTGGGCCAGATACGCAGTATTTT. It is translated as CASSLGAGPDTQYF.

In its sample, this clonotype was seen once. The chain couples TRBV2 to TRBJ1-1; the D is unclear. Germline V gene data show CDR1 as SNHLY and CDR2 as FYNNEI. The ends were cut back, 3 bases at V and 0 bases at J, with 11 bases in the middle. The length of the CDR3 is 15 residues. The CDR3 nucleotides read TGTGCCAGCAGTGATCCCTCTCGGGTGAACACTGAAGCTTTCTTT. It yields the protein CASSDPSRVNTEAFF.